This T cell receptor beta chain was sequenced in a study of T cell responses to AZD1222 COVID-19 vaccine. Study-wide results and limits: Donors in the cohort were predominantly white British and more often female, and clonal diversity was possibly underestimated. With dominance at 160-218 and 743-854, vaccine-associated CD4 TCRs spanned spike.

Note on this clone: The antigen remains unidentified.

TCRdb's copy holds only in-frame clones and misses some; the assay was immunoSEQ multiplex PCR. The repertoire includes tens of thousands of clones, 75% to 90% of them detected once, and approximately 8.6% sits in the top ten. The CDR3 runs to 16 residues. Germline V gene data show CDR1 as KGHSH and CDR2 as LQKENI. Trimming cost V 3 bases and J 2 bases, with 11 bases left between them. The chain combines TRBV18 with TRBJ1-6; possibly TRBD1 for D (5 bases). This receptor was identified in an adult who received the AZD1222 COVID-19 vaccine. Material: peripheral blood, obtained 28 days after the second AZD1222 dose. CDR3 coding DNA: TGTGCCAGCTCACCCGGGGGACCGGCCTATAATTCACCCCTCCACTTT. Protein product: CASSPGGPAYNSPLHF.